Below are 11 T cell receptor beta chains sequenced from a single sample in a study of patients and donors after allogeneic stem cell transplantation. TCRdb analysed the RT-PCR reads with MiXCR anew, one entry per CDR3 protein. The sample shows a few hundred thousand distinct CDR3 sequences, around 40% of them seen only once. The sequencing input was blood, either unsorted or a sorted T cell fraction (not recorded which). Receptor source: a human donor who was either an allogeneic HSCT recipient or a stem cell or donor lymphocyte infusion donor (not recorded which). It is not recorded whose cells these are; they may come from a transplant donor.

A single count supports this clonotype. The chain employs TRBV5-5 and TRBJ1-2; D is perhaps TRBD1 (5 bases). Germline values: CDR1 SGHKS, CDR2 YYEKEE (reference sequence). CDR3 length: 16 residues. The V gene lost 4 bases and the J gene lost 3 bases, with 19 bases spanning the gap. This CDR3 reads CASSPRGRDPYYGYTF. The CDR3 DNA is TGTGCCAGCAGCCCCCGTGGCAGGGACCCGTACTATGGCTACACCTTC.

The rearrangement uses TRBV6-6 and TRBJ1-3, with D maybe TRBD1 (5 bases). The germline V gene has CDR1 MNHNY and CDR2 SVGAGI (reference sequence). CDR3 length: 15 amino acids. V gave up 3 bases and J gave up 4 bases, with 13 bases separating them. This chain's CDR3 is CASSYSSGLGNTIYF. CDR3 sequence (DNA): TGTGCCAGCAGTTATTCATCGGGGCTGGGAAACACCATATATTTT.

The CDR3 region has the DNA TGTGCCAGCAGTTCAACAGGGGGCTATAATTCACCCCTCCACTTT. Its translation is CASSSTGGYNSPLHF. The gene calls are TRBV27 and TRBJ1-6, with TRBD1 identical over 8 bases. Per germline, CDR1 MNHEY and CDR2 SMNVEV (reference sequence). CDR3 length: 15 residues. The J segment lost 3 bases and the V segment lost 4 bases, leaving 2 bases of the junction unmatched.

CDR3 nucleotide sequence: TGCAGTGCTAGGAGGCAGATAAGCTCCTATAATTCACCCCTCCACTTT. Residues: CSARRQISSYNSPLHF. The chain couples TRBV20-1 to TRBJ1-6; D ambiguous. Trimming removed 3 bases at V and 0 bases at J, with 12 bases between. The CDR3 totals 16 residues. The germline V gene has CDR1 DFQATT and CDR2 SNEGSKA (reference sequence).

This clonotype was counted between two and nine times. The V call is TRBV5-1, the J call TRBJ2-1; 7 positions agree with TRBD2. The germline gives CDR1 SGHRS, CDR2 YFSETQ. The CDR3 sequence is 16 residues long. Trimming took 0 bases from V and 5 from J; bases not matched to a gene: 8. CDR3 in DNA: TGCGCCAGCAGCTTGGCCCCGCGGGGGTCCAACAATGAGCAGTTCTTC. Translating it yields CASSLAPRGSNNEQFF. Complete variable domain (other parts from reference TRBV5-1 and TRBJ2-1): KAGVTQTPRYLIKTRGQQVTLSCSPISGHRSVSWYQQTPGQGLQFLFEYFSETQRNKGNFPGRFSGRQFSNSRSEMNVSTLELGDSALYLCASSLAPRGSNNEQFFGPGTRLTVL.

This clonotype turned up a few times. This rearrangement joins TRBV20-1 to TRBJ1-3; 12 bases are shared with TRBD1. This CDR3 comprises 15 residues. The germline V gene has CDR1 DFQATT and CDR2 SNEGSKA (reference sequence). With 5 bases clipped from V and 4 bases from J, the junction kept 6 bases outside the gene matches. Here the CDR3 reads CSASGTGGVGNTIYF. CDR3 bases: TGCAGTGCTTCCGGGACAGGGGGCGTAGGAAACACCATATATTTT.

This clonotype has just a few counts. The genes are TRBV12-3 or TRBV12-4 and TRBJ1-5, with a tentative D call TRBD1 (5 bases). The CDR3 runs 17 residues. The ends were cut back, 5 bases at V and 1 base at J, with 18 bases in the middle. DNA for the CDR3: TGTGCCAGCAGTCCCTCCCGGGGGGAAGTGAGCAATCAGCCCCAGCATTTT. Translation gives CASSPSRGEVSNQPQHF.

The chain recombines TRBV27 with TRBJ1-5; 8 bases map to TRBD1. This CDR3 comprises 17 residues. CDR1 is MNHEY, CDR2 SMNVEV, per germline (reference sequence). The V segment lost 4 bases and the J segment 4 bases; nucleotides outside the gene matches: 12. This CDR3 reads CASSSYSQGARNQPQHF. The DNA for the CDR3 is TGTGCCAGCAGTTCTTACTCTCAGGGGGCAAGAAATCAGCCCCAGCATTTT.

This clonotype was picked up a small number of times. V and J are TRBV2 and TRBJ1-2; D not resolved. V was trimmed by 0 bases and J by 3 bases, leaving 11 bases between them. CDR1 and CDR2 from the germline V gene are SNHLY and FYNNEI. This CDR3 comprises 15 residues. CDR3 amino acids: CASSEAPRVDYGYTF. The CDR3, as DNA: TGTGCCAGCAGTGAAGCGCCTAGGGTGGACTATGGCTACACCTTC.

In this sample, this clonotype turned up many times. The gene calls are TRBV10-3 and TRBJ1-1, with a weak D call TRBD1 (6 bases). The V and J ends lost 4 bases and 1 base respectively, with 13 bases between them. Germline lookup yields CDR1 ENHRY and CDR2 SYGVKD. The CDR3 runs to 15 residues. CDR3 DNA sequence: TGTGCCATCAGTGGAACCGGGACACCGAACACTGAAGCTTTCTTT. Its translation: CAISGTGTPNTEAFF.

There are a few counts of this clonotype. CDR3 sequence: CASSNSKQGRLEQYF. The CDR3 bases are TGTGCCAGCAGCAACTCAAAACAGGGACGACTCGAGCAGTACTTC. The J gene is TRBJ2-7, the V gene TRBV7-9; weak D call: TRBD1 (6 bases). The CDR3 has 15 residues. CDR1 is SEHNR and CDR2 is FQNEAQ in the germline V gene (reference sequence). The V and J ends lost 5 bases and 6 bases respectively, with 20 bases between them.